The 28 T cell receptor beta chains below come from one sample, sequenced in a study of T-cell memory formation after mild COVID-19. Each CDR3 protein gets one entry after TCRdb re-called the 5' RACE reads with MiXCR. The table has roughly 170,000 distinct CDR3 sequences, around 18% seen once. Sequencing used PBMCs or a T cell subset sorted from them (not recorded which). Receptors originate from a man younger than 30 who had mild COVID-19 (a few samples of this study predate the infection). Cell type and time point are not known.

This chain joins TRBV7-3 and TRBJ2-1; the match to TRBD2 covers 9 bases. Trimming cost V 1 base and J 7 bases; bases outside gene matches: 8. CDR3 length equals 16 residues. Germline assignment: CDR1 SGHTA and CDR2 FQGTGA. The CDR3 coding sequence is TGTGCCAGCAGCTTAATTCGCGGGGGGGCCGGGAATGAGCAGTTCTTC. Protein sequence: CASSLIRGGAGNEQFF.

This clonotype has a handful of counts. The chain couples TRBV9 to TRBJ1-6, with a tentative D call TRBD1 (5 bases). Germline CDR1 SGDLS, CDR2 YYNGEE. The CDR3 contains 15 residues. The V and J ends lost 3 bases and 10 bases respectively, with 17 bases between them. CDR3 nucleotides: TGTGCCAGCAGCGGGGGGACCAGTCCCGTCTCACCCCTCCACTTT. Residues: CASSGGTSPVSPLHF.

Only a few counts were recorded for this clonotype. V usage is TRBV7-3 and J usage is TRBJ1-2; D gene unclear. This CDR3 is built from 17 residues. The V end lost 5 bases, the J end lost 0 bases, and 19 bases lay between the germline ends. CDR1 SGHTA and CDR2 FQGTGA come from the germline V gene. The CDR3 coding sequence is TGTGCCAGCAGCCTCTGGGGAACACGGTCATCTAACTATGGCTACACCTTC. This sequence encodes CASSLWGTRSSNYGYTF.

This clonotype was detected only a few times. The CDR3 region is CASSSAGQNEKLFF. CDR3 nucleotides: TGTGCCAGCAGCTCAGCGGGACAGAATGAAAAACTGTTTTTT. This chain uses TRBV7-6 with TRBJ1-4, with TRBD1 matching over 7 bases. The CDR3 runs 14 residues. Germline V gene lookup returns CDR1 SGHVS and CDR2 FNYEAQ. Losses at the gene ends were 4 bases for V and 5 bases for J; bases not matched to a gene: 4.

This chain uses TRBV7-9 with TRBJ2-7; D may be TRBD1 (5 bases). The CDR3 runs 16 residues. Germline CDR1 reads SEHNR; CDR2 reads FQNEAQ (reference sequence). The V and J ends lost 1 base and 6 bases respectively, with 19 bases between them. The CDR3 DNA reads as TGTGCCAGCAGCTTAGAAGGGGCCGGTGCACCCATCGAGCAGTACGTC. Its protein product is CASSLEGAGAPIEQYV.

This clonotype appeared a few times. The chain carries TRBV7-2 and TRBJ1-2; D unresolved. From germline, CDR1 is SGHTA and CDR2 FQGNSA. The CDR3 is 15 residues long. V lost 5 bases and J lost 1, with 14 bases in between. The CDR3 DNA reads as TGTGCCAGCAGCCCGCCTTCAGCGTTTAACTATGGCTACACCTTC. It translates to CASSPPSAFNYGYTF.

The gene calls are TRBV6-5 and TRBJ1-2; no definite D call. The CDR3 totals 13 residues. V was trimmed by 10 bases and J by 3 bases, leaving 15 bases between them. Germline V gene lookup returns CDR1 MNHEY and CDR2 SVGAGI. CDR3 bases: TGTGCCACTTACCGGCAGGATCACTATGGCTACACCTTC. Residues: CATYRQDHYGYTF.

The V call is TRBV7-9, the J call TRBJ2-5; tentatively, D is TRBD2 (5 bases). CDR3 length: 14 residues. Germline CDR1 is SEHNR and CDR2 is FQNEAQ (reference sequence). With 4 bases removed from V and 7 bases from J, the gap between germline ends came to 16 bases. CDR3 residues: CASSSRERGSTQYF. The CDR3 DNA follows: TGTGCCAGCAGCTCTAGGGAGCGCGGGTCGACCCAGTACTTC.

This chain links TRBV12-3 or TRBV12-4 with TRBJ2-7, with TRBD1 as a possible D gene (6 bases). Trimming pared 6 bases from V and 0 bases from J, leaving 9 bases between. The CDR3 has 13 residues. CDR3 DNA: TGTGCCAGCAGCCAGGGGAACTCCTACGAGCAGTACTTC. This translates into CASSQGNSYEQYF.

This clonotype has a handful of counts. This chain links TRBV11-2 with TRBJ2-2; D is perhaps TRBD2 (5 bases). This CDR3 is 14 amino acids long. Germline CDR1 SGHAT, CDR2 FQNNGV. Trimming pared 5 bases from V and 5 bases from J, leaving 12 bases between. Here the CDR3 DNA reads TGTGCCAGCAGCCCGACTACCGCGACCGGGGAGCTGTTTTTT. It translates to CASSPTTATGELFF.

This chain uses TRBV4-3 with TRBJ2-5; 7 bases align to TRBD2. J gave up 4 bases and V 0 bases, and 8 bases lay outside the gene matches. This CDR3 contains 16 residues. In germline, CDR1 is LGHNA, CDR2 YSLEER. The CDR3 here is CASSQDYRGVPETQYF. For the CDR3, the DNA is TGCGCCAGCAGCCAAGATTACCGGGGGGTTCCAGAGACCCAGTACTTC.

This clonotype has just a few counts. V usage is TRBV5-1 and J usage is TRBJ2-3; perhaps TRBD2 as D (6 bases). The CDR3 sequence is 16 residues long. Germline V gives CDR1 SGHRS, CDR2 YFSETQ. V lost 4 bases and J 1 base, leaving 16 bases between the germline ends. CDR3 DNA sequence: TGCGCCAGCAGCCCGGAGGGCCGCGGAGGCACAGATACGCAGTATTTT. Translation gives CASSPEGRGGTDTQYF. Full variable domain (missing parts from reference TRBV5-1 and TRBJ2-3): KAGVTQTPRYLIKTRGQQVTLSCSPISGHRSVSWYQQTPGQGLQFLFEYFSETQRNKGNFPGRFSGRQFSNSRSEMNVSTLELGDSALYLCASSPEGRGGTDTQYFGPGTRLTVL.

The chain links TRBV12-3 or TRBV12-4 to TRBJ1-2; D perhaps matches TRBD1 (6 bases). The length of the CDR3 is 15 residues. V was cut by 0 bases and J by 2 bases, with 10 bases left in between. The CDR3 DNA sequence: TGTGCCAGCAGTTTAGCCTACAGGGAAAACTATGGCTACACCTTC. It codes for CASSLAYRENYGYTF.

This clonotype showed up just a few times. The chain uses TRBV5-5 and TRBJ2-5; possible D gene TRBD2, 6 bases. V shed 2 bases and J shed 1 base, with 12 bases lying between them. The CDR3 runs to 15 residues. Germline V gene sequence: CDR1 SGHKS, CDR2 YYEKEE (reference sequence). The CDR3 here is CASSFAGRVQETQYF. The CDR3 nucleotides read TGTGCCAGCAGCTTTGCGGGGCGAGTCCAAGAGACCCAGTACTTC.

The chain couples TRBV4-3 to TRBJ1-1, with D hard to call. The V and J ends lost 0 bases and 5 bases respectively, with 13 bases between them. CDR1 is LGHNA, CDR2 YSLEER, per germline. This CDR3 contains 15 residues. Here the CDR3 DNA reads TGCGCCAGCAGCCAAGAAACAGCCAGAGGAACTGAAGCTTTCTTT. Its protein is CASSQETARGTEAFF.

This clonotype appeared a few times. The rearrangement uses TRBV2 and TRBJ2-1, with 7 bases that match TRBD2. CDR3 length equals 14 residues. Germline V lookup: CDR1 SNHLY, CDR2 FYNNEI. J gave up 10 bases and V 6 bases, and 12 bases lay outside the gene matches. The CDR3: CASSGERLAGEQFF. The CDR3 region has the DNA TGTGCCAGCAGCGGCGAAAGACTAGCAGGCGAGCAGTTCTTC.

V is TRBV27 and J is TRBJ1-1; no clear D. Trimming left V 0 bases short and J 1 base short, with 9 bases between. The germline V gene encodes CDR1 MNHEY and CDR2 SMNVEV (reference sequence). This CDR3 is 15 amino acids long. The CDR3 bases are TGTGCCAGCAGTTTATCGTGGACGGGGAACACTGAAGCTTTCTTT. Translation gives CASSLSWTGNTEAFF.

Here the CDR3 reads CASSPQTGPSGNTIYF. The CDR3 DNA sequence: TGTGCCAGCTCACCTCAGACAGGGCCCTCTGGAAACACCATATATTTT. This rearrangement joins TRBV18 to TRBJ1-3; 7 nucleotides align to TRBD1. Germline CDR1 and CDR2: KGHSH and LQKENI. The V and J ends lost 3 bases and 0 bases, in that order; junction bases with no gene match: 5. The CDR3 has 16 amino acids.

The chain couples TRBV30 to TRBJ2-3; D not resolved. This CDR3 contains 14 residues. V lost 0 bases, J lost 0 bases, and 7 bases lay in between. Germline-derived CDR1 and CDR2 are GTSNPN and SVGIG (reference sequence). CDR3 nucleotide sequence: TGTGCCTGGAGTGTTTCAGCTAGCACAGATACGCAGTATTTT. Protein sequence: CAWSVSASTDTQYF.

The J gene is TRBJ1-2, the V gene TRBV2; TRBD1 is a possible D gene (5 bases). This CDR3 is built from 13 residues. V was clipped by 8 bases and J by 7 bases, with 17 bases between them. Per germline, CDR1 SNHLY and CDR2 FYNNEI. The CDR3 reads CASFWQGKSGYTF. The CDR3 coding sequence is TGTGCCAGCTTCTGGCAGGGTAAATCTGGCTACACCTTC.

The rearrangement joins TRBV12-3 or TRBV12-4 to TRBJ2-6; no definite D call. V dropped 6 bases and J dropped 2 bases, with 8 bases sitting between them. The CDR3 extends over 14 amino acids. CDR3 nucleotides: TGTGCCAGCAGGAGCACAGCTGGGGCCAACGTCCTGACTTTC. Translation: CASRSTAGANVLTF.

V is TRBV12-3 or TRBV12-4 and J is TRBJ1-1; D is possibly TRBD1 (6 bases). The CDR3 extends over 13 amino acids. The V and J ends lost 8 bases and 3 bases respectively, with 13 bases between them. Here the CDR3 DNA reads TGTGCCAGCGGCTCCCCAGGGGACACTGAAGCTTTCTTT. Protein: CASGSPGDTEAFF.

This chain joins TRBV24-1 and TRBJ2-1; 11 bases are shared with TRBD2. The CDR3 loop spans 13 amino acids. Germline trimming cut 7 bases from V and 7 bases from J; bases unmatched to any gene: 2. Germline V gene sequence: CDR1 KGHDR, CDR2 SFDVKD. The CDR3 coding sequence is TGTGCCACCAGAACTAGCGGGGGTAATGAGCAGTTCTTC. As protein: CATRTSGGNEQFF.

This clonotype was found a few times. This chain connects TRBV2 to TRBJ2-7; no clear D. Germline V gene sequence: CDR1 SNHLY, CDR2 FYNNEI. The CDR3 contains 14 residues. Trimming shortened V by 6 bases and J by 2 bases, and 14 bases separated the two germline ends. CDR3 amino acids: CASRAQVSPYEQYF. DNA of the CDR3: TGTGCCAGCAGGGCCCAGGTCTCGCCCTACGAGCAGTACTTC.

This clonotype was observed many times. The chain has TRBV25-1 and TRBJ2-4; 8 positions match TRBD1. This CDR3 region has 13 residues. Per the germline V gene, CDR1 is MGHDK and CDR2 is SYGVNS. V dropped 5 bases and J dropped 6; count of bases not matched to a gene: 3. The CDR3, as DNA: TGTGCCAGCAGTCCCGGACAGGGAAACATTCAGTACTTC. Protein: CASSPGQGNIQYF.

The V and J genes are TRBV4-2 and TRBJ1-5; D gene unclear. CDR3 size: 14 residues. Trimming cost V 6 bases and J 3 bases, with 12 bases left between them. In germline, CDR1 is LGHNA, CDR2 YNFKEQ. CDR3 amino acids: CASSYQGPNQPQHF. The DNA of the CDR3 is TGTGCCAGCAGTTATCAAGGGCCCAATCAGCCCCAGCATTTT.

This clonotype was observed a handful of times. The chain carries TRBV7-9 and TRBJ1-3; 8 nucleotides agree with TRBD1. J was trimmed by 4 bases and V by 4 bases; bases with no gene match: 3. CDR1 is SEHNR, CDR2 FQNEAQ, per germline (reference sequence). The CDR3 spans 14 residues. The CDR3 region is CASSSDRGGNTIYF. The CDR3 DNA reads TGTGCCAGCAGCTCAGACAGGGGAGGAAACACCATATATTTT.

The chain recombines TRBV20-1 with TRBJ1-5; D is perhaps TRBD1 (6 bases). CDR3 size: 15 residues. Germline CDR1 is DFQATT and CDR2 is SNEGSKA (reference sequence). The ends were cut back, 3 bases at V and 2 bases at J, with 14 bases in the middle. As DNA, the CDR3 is TGCAGTGCTAGCGGGGGGGGCTACCGCAATCAGCCCCAGCATTTT. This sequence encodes CSASGGGYRNQPQHF.